Here is one T cell receptor (beta chain) with its context. The table came from immunoSEQ multiplex PCR; TCRdb's copy has only in-frame clones and leaves some out. The sample lists approximately 30,000 clones, about 90% seen once, with around 35% in the top ten. This sample is part of a study of OX40 agonist ivuxolimab in advanced cancers. Whole-study context: Patients received ivuxolimab, an intravenous treatment, every 2 weeks at 0.01 to 10 mg/kg. Subjects had a mean age of about 65 years, with a range of about 20 to 85; around 84% were male.

CDR1 SEHNR and CDR2 FQNEAQ come from the germline V gene (reference sequence). The CDR3 contains 17 residues. Trimming removed 4 bases from V and 3 bases from J; junction bases left unmatched: 11. Blood specimens came from baseline, cycle 4 day 1, and cycle 7 day 1. The sequence came from an adult with an advanced solid tumor such as melanoma, head and neck, liver or kidney cancer. This material consisted of CD4+ or CD8+ T cells sorted from blood, taken in a trial of the OX40 agonist ivuxolimab. The J gene is TRBJ2-4, the V gene TRBV7-9, with TRBD1 matching over 8 bases. The DNA of the CDR3 is TGTGCCAGCAGCTCCGCCGACAGGGGATATTTCAAAAACATTCAGTACTTC. Protein: CASSSADRGYFKNIQYF.